This T cell receptor beta chain was identified during a study of blood T cell repertoires in COVID-19. The length of the CDR3 is 13 residues. V lost 6 bases, J lost 6 bases, and 3 bases stayed unmatched. CDR1 is SQVTM, CDR2 ANQGSEA, per germline. Per the study methods: Using reference gene primer amplification, nucleated cell counts were estimated. Clones were read by immunoSEQ multiplex PCR, and TCRdb kept only the in-frame ones, dropping some. V and J calls and clone size come straight from that table; D and trimming were deduced from the DNA. The sample yields approximately 100,000 clones, about 81% seen once.

The clonotype comes from a woman in her sixties with acute or convalescent COVID-19. Sample: peripheral blood. The chain carries TRBV29-1 and TRBJ1-5; 12 nucleotides align to TRBD1. CDR3 sequence reads: CSVGTGGGQPQHF. Written as DNA, the CDR3 is TGCAGCGTCGGGACAGGGGGCGGTCAGCCCCAGCATTTT. Full variable domain (missing parts from reference TRBV29-1 and TRBJ1-5): SAVISQKPSRDICQRGTSLTIQCQVDSQVTMMFWYRQQPGQSLTLIATANQGSEATYESGFVIDKFPISRPNLTFSTLTVSNMSPEDSSIYLCSVGTGGGQPQHFGDGTRLSIL.